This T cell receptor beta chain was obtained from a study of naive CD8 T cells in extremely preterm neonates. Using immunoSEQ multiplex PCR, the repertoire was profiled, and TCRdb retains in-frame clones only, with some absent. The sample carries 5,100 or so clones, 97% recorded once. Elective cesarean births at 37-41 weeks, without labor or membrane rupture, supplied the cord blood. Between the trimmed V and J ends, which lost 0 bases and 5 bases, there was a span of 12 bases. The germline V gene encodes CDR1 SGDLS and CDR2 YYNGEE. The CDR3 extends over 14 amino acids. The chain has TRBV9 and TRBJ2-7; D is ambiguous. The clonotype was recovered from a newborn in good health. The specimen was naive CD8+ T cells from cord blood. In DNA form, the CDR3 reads TGTGCCAGCAGCGTAGTTGGAGCGTCAAACGAGCAGTACTTC. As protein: CASSVVGASNEQYF.